This T cell receptor (beta chain) was profiled in a study of beta chain features in type 1 diabetes. Study outcomes and limitations: TCRB CDR3s were moderately but significantly shorter in Type 1 diabetes patients in all four CD4+ subsets.

On this clone itself: Antigen unknown.

Expressed TCRB transcripts were sequenced, since all the RNA that had been isolated was reverse transcribed. Using immunoSEQ multiplex PCR, the repertoire was profiled, and TCRdb retains in-frame clones only, with some absent. Found here are about 170,000 clones, around 8% of them singletons; the top ten hold 0.94%. Germline CDR1 reads SEHNR; CDR2 reads FQNEAQ (reference sequence). This CDR3 spans 14 amino acids. The V and J ends lost 5 bases and 1 base, in that order; junction bases with no gene match: 4. The sample consisted of central memory CD4+ T cells from blood. This TCR derives from a woman in her 40s with type 1 diabetes. This chain uses TRBV7-9 with TRBJ2-5; TRBD1 matches 7 bases. The CDR3 DNA reads as TGTGCCAGCAGCCGGGGACAGATCCAAGAGACCCAGTACTTC. This translates into CASSRGQIQETQYF. Variable domain in full (rest from reference TRBV7-9 and TRBJ2-5): DTGVSQNPRHKITKRGQNVTFRCDPISEHNRLYWYRQTLGQGPEFLTYFQNEAQLEKSRLLSDRFSAERPKGSFSTLEIQRTEQGDSAMYLCASSRGQIQETQYFGPGTRLLVL.